These 2 T cell receptor beta chains share one sample of origin, sequenced in a study of response to subunit inactivated influenza vaccine. Using its own MiXCR run on the RT-PCR reads, TCRdb lists one record per CDR3 protein. In the table there are about 520,000 distinct CDR3 sequences, approximately 9.9% of which are singletons. Sequenced here: PBMCs from blood, sampled 40 to 50 days after vaccination. The receptors shown here come from a man aged 50-60 years who received an inactivated influenza vaccine.

The chain links TRBV5-4 to TRBJ2-2, with D tentatively TRBD1 (6 bases). This CDR3 region has 16 residues. CDR1 and CDR2 from the germline V gene are SGHNT and YYREEE (reference sequence). The V gene lost 4 bases and the J gene lost 5 bases, with 18 bases spanning the gap. CDR3 residues: CASSRIIQGQTGELFF. The CDR3 nucleotides read TGTGCCAGCAGCCGAATTATACAGGGCCAAACCGGGGAGCTGTTTTTT.

The rearrangement joins TRBV20-1 to TRBJ2-7, with D maybe TRBD2 (6 bases). Trimming pared 3 bases from V and 4 bases from J, leaving 16 bases between. Germline CDR1 reads DFQATT; CDR2 reads SNEGSKA (reference sequence). The CDR3 extends over 14 amino acids. CDR3 region: CSARGGSGGYEQYF. The CDR3 DNA sequence: TGCAGTGCTAGGGGGGGTAGCGGAGGATACGAGCAGTACTTC.